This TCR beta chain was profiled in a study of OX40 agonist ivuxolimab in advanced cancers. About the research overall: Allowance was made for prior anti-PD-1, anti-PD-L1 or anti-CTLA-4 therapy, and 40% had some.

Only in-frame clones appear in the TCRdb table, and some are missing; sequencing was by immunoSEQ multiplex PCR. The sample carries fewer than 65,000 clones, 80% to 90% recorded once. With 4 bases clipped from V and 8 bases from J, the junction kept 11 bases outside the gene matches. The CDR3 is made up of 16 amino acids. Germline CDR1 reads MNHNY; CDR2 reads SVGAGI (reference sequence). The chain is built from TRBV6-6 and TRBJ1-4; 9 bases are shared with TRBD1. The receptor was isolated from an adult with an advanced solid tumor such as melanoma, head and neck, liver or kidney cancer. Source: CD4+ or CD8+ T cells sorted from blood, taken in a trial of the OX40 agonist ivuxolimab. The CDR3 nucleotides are TGTGCCAGCAGTTTTGGCCTGGGACAGGGAGCCGAAAAACTGTTTTTT. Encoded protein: CASSFGLGQGAEKLFF.